The rows below give T cell receptor beta chains drawn from one sample of a study of T cell responses to AZD1222 COVID-19 vaccine. Assay used: immunoSEQ multiplex PCR; TCRdb lists only in-frame clones, some missing. The sample holds approximately 130,000 clones, about 88% seen once. This sample comprised peripheral blood, obtained 28 days after the second AZD1222 dose. The receptor source for this set is an adult who received the AZD1222 COVID-19 vaccine. CDR3s include the opening cysteine and the closing phenylalanine or tryptophan.

CDR3aa: CSVDRDTQYF
v_gene: TRBV29-1

CDR3aa: CASSPGQRSGNTIYF
v_gene: TRBV7-9

CDR3aa: CASRVGAGMNTEAFF
v_gene: TRBV2

CDR3aa: CASSEERGRYSNQPQHF
v_gene: TRBV6-1

CDR3aa: CAWATGALTYEQYF
v_gene: TRBV30

CDR3aa: CATTGNGYEQYF
v_gene: TRBV24-1

CDR3aa: CASSPYGVGQNGYTF
v_gene: TRBV18

CDR3aa: CSATEADEQYF
v_gene: TRBV20-1

CDR3aa: CAISESELDLPVDTQYF
v_gene: TRBV10-3

CDR3aa: CASSILGTGNTIYF
v_gene: TRBV7-9

CDR3aa: CASSQGSGRAGSNEQFF
v_gene: TRBV4-2

CDR3aa: CASSLGQNTYEQYF
v_gene: TRBV7-9

CDR3aa: CASGTGADQPQHF
v_gene: TRBV28

CDR3aa: CASSLVATGFNEQFF
v_gene: TRBV13

CDR3aa: CASRPIDRGHEKLFF
v_gene: TRBV19

CDR3aa: CAISEDRGAGNQPQHF
v_gene: TRBV10-3

CDR3aa: CSASSGGAQETQYF
v_gene: TRBV29-1

CDR3aa: CASSDYQETQYF
v_gene: TRBV10-1

CDR3aa: CASSPGQGAYEQYF
v_gene: TRBV5-1

CDR3aa: CASSQVGTGGAGWAFF
v_gene: TRBV4-1

CDR3aa: CASHRTSGYTDTQYF
v_gene: TRBV19

CDR3aa: CASSLQHSLNTEAFF
v_gene: TRBV7-6

CDR3aa: CASSRGPEGFGQFF
v_gene: TRBV11-2

CDR3aa: CASSQDPGTGVRYRDNEQFF
v_gene: TRBV5-1

CDR3aa: CSLGPNYGYTF
v_gene: TRBV29-1

CDR3aa: CASSLVGHLGGEGNQPQHF
v_gene: TRBV7-2

CDR3aa: CASSKTGGYTPNTEAFF
v_gene: TRBV18

CDR3aa: CASSQGTMENGYTF
v_gene: TRBV7-9

CDR3aa: CASSPRTANTEAFF
v_gene: TRBV18

CDR3aa: CASSLREKLFF
v_gene: TRBV7-9

CDR3aa: CASSQDGQGGQPQHF
v_gene: TRBV4-1

CDR3aa: CASSFPLNTEAFF
v_gene: TRBV12-3/TRBV12-4

CDR3aa: CASSEMGVGAYGYTF
v_gene: TRBV2

CDR3aa: CASSKESPGTGAYNEQFF
v_gene: TRBV21-1

CDR3aa: CASSLDGQRLGLSTEAFF
v_gene: TRBV11-2

CDR3aa: CASSPGQSSYNEQFF
v_gene: TRBV19

CDR3aa: CSAPGRDTQYF
v_gene: TRBV20-1

CDR3aa: CASSLPRDSEQFF
v_gene: TRBV3-1/TRBV3-2

CDR3aa: CASSLSSGSYNEQFF
v_gene: TRBV11-2

CDR3aa: CASEGPLTYNEQFF
v_gene: TRBV19

CDR3aa: CASTLQGAVYQPQHF
v_gene: TRBV19

CDR3aa: CASSPGNYGYTF
v_gene: TRBV18

CDR3aa: CATRTGSNQPQHF
v_gene: TRBV6-5

CDR3aa: CALGTGGTPGFF
v_gene: TRBV30

CDR3aa: CSGGSGYEKLFF
v_gene: TRBV29-1

CDR3aa: CASSLDPSASGGNEQFF
v_gene: TRBV11-3

CDR3aa: CASSETSSGNTIYF
v_gene: TRBV25-1

CDR3aa: CASSQEGASAEGSQYF
v_gene: TRBV4-1